This is a list of T cell receptor beta chains from one sample in a study of pediatric ulcerative colitis. The repertoire was sequenced with immunoSEQ multiplex PCR; TCRdb's copy has only in-frame clones and lacks some. This sample has more than 50,000 clones; about 87% occur once, and the top ten carry around 1.5%. Sequenced: blood. These receptors came from a boy younger than 18 who was a control in a study of pediatric ulcerative colitis. Each CDR3 is given with its conserved first and last residue. The D gene is left open where the match is weak. Where a row states a size, it is once, few, many or the class of an expanded clone; other rows omit it.

TRBJ1-5 | NA | TRBV10-2 | NA | 14 | TGCGCCAGCAGTTTTTCCCCTTTGGGGCAGCCCCAGCATTTT | CASSFSPLGQPQHF
TRBJ1-1 | few | TRBV13 | NA | 16 | TGTGCCAGCAGCTTAGAAATGGGGAAAACGAACACTGAAGCTTTCTTT | CASSLEMGKTNTEAFF
TRBJ2-3 | once | TRBV19 | TRBD2 | 16 | TGTGCCAGTAGTATCCCAGCGGGAGTGGGTGGGGATACGCAGTATTTT | CASSIPAGVGGDTQYF
TRBJ2-1 | NA | TRBV7-3 | TRBD2 | 15 | TGTGCCAGCAGCCCCGGACTAGCGGGCTACAATGAGCAGTTCTTC | CASSPGLAGYNEQFF
TRBJ2-1 | NA | TRBV5-1 | NA | 17 | TGCGCCAGCAGCTCGGGCAGGGCCTCGCGGAACTACAATGAGCAGTTCTTC | CASSSGRASRNYNEQFF
TRBJ2-7 | NA | TRBV5-1 | TRBD2 | 16 | TGCGCCAGCAGCTTGGGGAGCGGGAGTTTGGCCCACGAGCAGTACTTC | CASSLGSGSLAHEQYF
TRBJ1-2 | NA | TRBV7-2 | TRBD1 | 13 | TGTGCCAGCAGCCCGGGACAGGTCCTTGGCTACACCTTC | CASSPGQVLGYTF
TRBJ2-2 | NA | TRBV5-1 | TRBD1 | 14 | TGCGCCAGCAGTGGACAGGGTAACACCGGGGAGCTGTTTTTT | CASSGQGNTGELFF
TRBJ2-2 | NA | TRBV28 | NA | 14 | TGTGCCAGCAGACATGGACAGTACACCGGGGAGCTGTTTTTT | CASRHGQYTGELFF
TRBJ1-6 | few | TRBV11-2 | NA | 17 | TGTGCCAGCAGCTTAGGGGGTTTCCGGGGTCTTAATTCACCCCTCCACTTT | CASSLGGFRGLNSPLHF
TRBJ2-1 | NA | TRBV27 | NA | 16 | TGTGCCAGCAGACTAACAGGGCTGGCCCCCTACAATGAGCAGTTCTTC | CASRLTGLAPYNEQFF
TRBJ2-7 | NA | TRBV7-6 | NA | 15 | TGTGCCAGCAGCTTAGGGCGGGCCCTCTCCTACGAGCAGTACTTC | CASSLGRALSYEQYF
TRBJ1-1 | NA | TRBV6-5 | NA | 14 | TGTGCCAGCAGTTCGGCAGGGCTGAGGACTGAAGCTTTCTTT | CASSSAGLRTEAFF
TRBJ2-5 | NA | TRBV6-4 | NA | 15 | TGTGCCAGCAGTCCCATGGCGGGGTCTCTGGAGACCCAGTACTTC | CASSPMAGSLETQYF
TRBJ2-7 | NA | TRBV27 | NA | 14 | TGTGCCAGCAGTTCCATTTCACAAACCTACGAGCAGTACTTC | CASSSISQTYEQYF
TRBJ2-1 | once | TRBV2 | TRBD2 | 16 | TGTGCCAGCAGTCTAGCGGGAGGGCCCCCCTACAATGAGCAGTTCTTC | CASSLAGGPPYNEQFF
TRBJ1-4 | NA | TRBV5-4 | NA | 15 | TGTGCCAGCAGCTTATCCCCGGTGAGGGTTGAAAAACTGTTTTTT | CASSLSPVRVEKLFF
TRBJ1-2 | once | TRBV5-6 | NA | 14 | TGTGCCAGCAGCTTGCACGTATCAAACTATGGCTACACCTTC | CASSLHVSNYGYTF
TRBJ2-7 | NA | TRBV5-4 | TRBD2 | 16 | TGTGCCAGCAGCTCAGGACTAGCGGGGGCTTCCTACGAGCAGTACTTC | CASSSGLAGASYEQYF
TRBJ2-1 | NA | TRBV5-6 | TRBD2 | 18 | TGTGCCAGCAGCTTGCCCGGGACTAGCGGGGTTTTTAGTAGTGAGCAGTTCTTC | CASSLPGTSGVFSSEQFF
TRBJ1-1 | NA | TRBV28 | TRBD1 | 14 | TGTGCCAGCAGTCCATTACAGGGGAGCACTGAAGCTTTCTTT | CASSPLQGSTEAFF
TRBJ2-2 | NA | TRBV5-4 | NA | 12 | TGTGCCAGCAGCTTGGTCCTAGGGGAGCTGTTTTTT | CASSLVLGELFF
TRBJ2-3 | NA | TRBV4-1 | NA | 13 | TGCGCCAGCAGCCCGCTAGTATCAGATACGCAGTATTTT | CASSPLVSDTQYF
TRBJ2-7 | NA | TRBV7-2 | NA | 15 | TGTGCCAGCAGCTCCGGAACCCTTACTAGAAACGAGCAGTACTTC | CASSSGTLTRNEQYF